The 26 T cell receptor beta chains given below trace back to one sample, sequenced in a study of blood T cells in healthy people across ages. The second PCR ran about 6 to 12 cycles with a sample-barcoded 5' primer and J-beta primers. TCRdb analysed the 5' RACE reads with MiXCR anew, one entry per CDR3 protein. The data hold over 750,000 distinct CDR3 sequences, with roughly 25% observed a single time. These sequences were also reported in another study, on T cells of mothers and their children.

Specimen: blood. All receptors derive from a boy aged 5-17 years in good health.

This clonotype has more than one count but fewer than ten. The V gene is TRBV20-1, the J gene TRBJ2-7; perhaps TRBD1 as D (5 bases). This CDR3 contains 13 residues. The V end lost 5 bases, the J end lost 0 bases, and 11 bases lay between the germline ends. CDR1 DFQATT and CDR2 SNEGSKA come from the germline V gene (reference sequence). DNA of the CDR3: TGCAGTGCTGGCCTCCAGGGCTCCTACGAGCAGTACTTC. Amino acid sequence: CSAGLQGSYEQYF.

The gene calls are TRBV4-2 and TRBJ2-1, with D perhaps TRBD2 (6 bases). The CDR3 has 14 residues. Per the germline V gene, CDR1 is LGHNA and CDR2 is YNFKEQ. V lost 2 bases and J lost 7, with 12 bases in between. This chain's CDR3 is CASSQIPGENEQFF. The CDR3 DNA follows: TGTGCCAGCAGCCAAATACCGGGGGAAAATGAGCAGTTCTTC.

The V gene is TRBV29-1, the J gene TRBJ1-2; D perhaps matches TRBD1 (6 bases). Trimming pared 2 bases from V and 5 bases from J, leaving 9 bases between. Germline V lookup: CDR1 SQVTM, CDR2 ANQGSEA. The CDR3 loop spans 12 amino acids. The CDR3 reads CSVESGTYGYTF. In DNA form, the CDR3 reads TGCAGCGTTGAATCGGGGACATATGGCTACACCTTC.

This clonotype has more than one count but fewer than ten. The rearrangement links TRBV20-1 to TRBJ2-7; D is unclear. Per the germline V gene, CDR1 is DFQATT and CDR2 is SNEGSKA (reference sequence). This CDR3 is 11 amino acids long. V was cut by 3 bases and J by 7 bases, with 10 bases left in between. The CDR3 region has the DNA TGCAGTGCTAGTGTTGTGGGGGAGCAGTACTTC. Translating it yields CSASVVGEQYF.

In its sample, this clonotype was seen a few times. The chain has TRBV7-9 and TRBJ2-5; D not certain. CDR3 length: 16 residues. V was shortened by 5 bases and J by 1 base, with 17 bases between the two germline ends. Looked up from germline, CDR1 is SEHNR and CDR2 is FQNEAQ (reference sequence). CDR3 nucleotide sequence: TGTGCCAGCAGCGTCCCTCTGGAAGGCGTCCAAGAGACCCAGTACTTC. Its translation: CASSVPLEGVQETQYF.

The gene calls are TRBV4-3 and TRBJ2-5, with a weak D call TRBD2 (6 bases). Trimming removed 0 bases from V and 5 bases from J, with 13 bases in between. Germline V gene sequence: CDR1 LGHNA, CDR2 YSLEER. The length of the CDR3 is 15 residues. The CDR3 DNA reads TGCGCCAGCAGCCAAGATCTGGGGGACTTTGAGACCCAGTACTTC. It codes for CASSQDLGDFETQYF.

Only a few counts were recorded for this clonotype. The CDR3 carries no conserved terminal phenylalanine or tryptophan, so it likely arises from a read error. The DNA is left out, because the CDR3 cannot be placed on it with certainty; the CDR3 is given as TCRdb lists it. The rearrangement links TRBV6-6 to TRBJ1-4; TRBD1 is the table's D call, not checked against the DNA. The CDR3 spans 11 amino acids, including both terminal residues. From germline, CDR1 is MNHNY and CDR2 SVGAGI (reference sequence). The CDR3 region is CASSRTTGADA.

The chain combines TRBV6-1 with TRBJ1-1, with 9 bases that match TRBD1. Germline V gene data show CDR1 as MNHNS and CDR2 as SASEGT. This CDR3 has 15 amino acids. Losses at the gene ends were 9 bases for V and 6 bases for J; bases not matched to a gene: 14. The CDR3 coding sequence is TGTGCCAGTCTACCGCCGGGACAGGGATTCTCTGAAGCTTTCTTT. Amino acids: CASLPPGQGFSEAFF.

This chain links TRBV7-2 with TRBJ2-3; 12 bases map to TRBD2. Looked up from germline, CDR1 is SGHTA and CDR2 is FQGNSA. This CDR3 contains 15 residues. V gave up 4 bases and J gave up 5 bases; unmatched junction bases: 4. In nucleotides, the CDR3 is TGTGCCAGCAGCTCCCTACTAGCGGGAGGAGATACGCAGTATTTT. It specifies CASSSLLAGGDTQYF.

This clonotype was observed a handful of times. This chain joins TRBV9 and TRBJ2-1, with 7 bases aligning to TRBD2. The ends lost 0 bases at V and 10 bases at J; junction bases unmatched: 16. CDR1 is SGDLS, CDR2 YYNGEE, per germline. The length of the CDR3 is 17 residues. The DNA for the CDR3 is TGTGCCAGCAGCGTAGGGATCCCGATTAGCGGGCCCGAGGAGCAGTTCTTC. As protein: CASSVGIPISGPEEQFF.

In its sample, this clonotype was seen a few times. This chain connects TRBV12-3 or TRBV12-4 to TRBJ2-1; a weak D match, TRBD2 (6 bases). The V gene lost 6 bases and the J gene lost 0 bases, with 9 bases spanning the gap. The CDR3 loop spans 14 amino acids. Here the CDR3 DNA reads TGTGCCAGCAGCGCTAGCGACTCCTACAATGAGCAGTTCTTC. Translating gives CASSASDSYNEQFF.

This clonotype has only a few counts. This chain uses TRBV21-1 with TRBJ2-5; the D segment call TRBD2 is taken from the table without a DNA check. TRBV21-1 is designated a pseudogene. CDR3 length: 13 amino acids. CDR3: CASSQTSAETQYF. The DNA of the CDR3 is TGTGCCAGCAGCCAGACTAGCGCAGAGACCCAGTACTTC.

This clonotype occurred a few times. This sequence joins TRBV14 and TRBJ2-7, with TRBD2 as a possible D gene (6 bases). The CDR3 covers 16 residues. CDR1 and CDR2 (germline): SGHDN, FVKESK. Between the trimmed V and J ends, which lost 0 bases and 5 bases, there was a span of 17 bases. The CDR3 reads CASSQDGGAVKNEQYF. The CDR3 DNA reads as TGTGCCAGCAGCCAAGATGGAGGGGCAGTGAAGAACGAGCAGTACTTC.

This chain connects TRBV7-2 to TRBJ1-2; 10 bases fit TRBD1. The J segment lost 4 bases and the V segment lost 5 bases, leaving 7 bases of the junction unmatched. CDR3 length: 15 residues. Germline V gene data show CDR1 as SGHTA and CDR2 as FQGNSA. Written as DNA, the CDR3 is TGTGCCAGCAGCCCAGGCAGGACAGGGGGCTATGGCTACACCTTC. Its translation: CASSPGRTGGYGYTF.

The V gene is TRBV7-9, the J gene TRBJ1-2; D remains unclear. CDR3 size: 11 residues. Looked up from germline, CDR1 is SEHNR and CDR2 is FQNEAQ (reference sequence). V lost 6 bases to trimming and J lost 12 bases, with 14 bases between them. CDR3 DNA: TGTGCCAGCAGACATCATGGGTCCCACACCTTC. Residues: CASRHHGSHTF.

This clonotype was observed a handful of times. The chain carries TRBV28 and TRBJ1-4; D might be TRBD1 (6 bases). V was shortened by 4 bases and J by 8 bases, with 14 bases between the two germline ends. There are 14 residues in the CDR3. Germline V gene sequence: CDR1 MDHEN, CDR2 SYDVKM. The CDR3 sequence: CASSYGRGGEKLFF. The CDR3 DNA follows: TGTGCCAGCAGTTATGGCAGGGGTGGCGAAAAACTGTTTTTT.

In this sample, this clonotype turned up a few times. As DNA, the CDR3 is TGTGCCAGCAGCGGGGACAAAATCTATGGCTACACCTTC. Translation gives CASSGDKIYGYTF. The V call is TRBV5-6, the J call TRBJ1-2; D perhaps matches TRBD1 (6 bases). Trimming left V 4 bases short and J 4 bases short, with 11 bases between. The germline V gene encodes CDR1 SGHDT and CDR2 YYEEEE. The CDR3 totals 13 residues.

CDR3 nucleotides: TGTGCCAGCAGCGTAGCTAGTCCCAACTATGGCTACACCTTC. Translation gives CASSVASPNYGYTF. The chain joins TRBV9 to TRBJ1-2; D unclear. The germline gives CDR1 SGDLS, CDR2 YYNGEE. The CDR3 runs to 14 residues. V lost 0 bases and J lost 2, with 8 bases in between.

This clonotype was counted ten times or more. Its ends do not fully match the called genes, so a read error is possible. The V gene is TRBV7-3, the J gene TRBJ2-3; a weak D match, TRBD1 (5 bases). This CDR3 comprises 13 residues. Germline V gene data show CDR1 as SGHTA and CDR2 as FQGTGA. The CDR3: CASSLDNTDTQYF. Written as DNA, the CDR3 is TGCGCCAGCAGCTTGGACAACACAGATACGCAGTATTTT.

This chain links TRBV15 with TRBJ2-3, with D tentatively TRBD1 or TRBD2 (5 bases each). Per the germline V gene, CDR1 is LNHNV and CDR2 is YYDKDF (reference sequence). There are 16 residues in the CDR3. The ends were cut back, 4 bases at V and 2 bases at J, with 16 bases in the middle. CDR3 nucleotide sequence: TGTGCCACCAGCACCCCCGAAAGGGGACCCACAGATACGCAGTATTTT. Encoded protein: CATSTPERGPTDTQYF. Drawing the rest from reference TRBV15 and TRBJ2-3, the complete variable domain is DAMVIQNPRYQVTQFGKPVTLSCSQTLNHNVMYWYQQKSSQAPKLLFHYYDKDFNNEADTPDNFQSRRPNTSFCFLDIRSPGLGDTAMYLCATSTPERGPTDTQYFGPGTRLTVL.

The chain uses TRBV7-3 and TRBJ2-5; tentative D call: TRBD2 (6 bases). Germline V lookup: CDR1 SGHTA, CDR2 FQGTGA. This CDR3 has 14 residues. Trimming removed 4 bases at V and 5 bases at J, with 14 bases between. CDR3 amino acids: CASSSNGGEETQYF. In DNA, the CDR3 is TGTGCCAGCAGCTCAAACGGGGGAGAGGAGACCCAGTACTTC.

The chain links TRBV9 to TRBJ2-2, with D perhaps matching TRBD1 or TRBD2 (6 bases each). The CDR3 covers 14 residues. V lost 5 bases and J 6 bases, leaving 14 bases between the germline ends. Germline lookup yields CDR1 SGDLS and CDR2 YYNGEE. The CDR3 loop is CASSLMGGAGELFF. Written as DNA, the CDR3 is TGTGCCAGCAGTTTAATGGGGGGCGCCGGGGAGCTGTTTTTT.

There are a few counts of this clonotype. The rearrangement joins TRBV12-3 or TRBV12-4 to TRBJ2-3, with D possibly matching TRBD2 (6 bases). The V end was cut by 3 bases, the J end by 0 bases, with 16 bases between. There are 17 residues in the CDR3. CDR3 loop: CASSFGKEGYSTDTQYF. CDR3 DNA sequence: TGTGCCAGCAGTTTCGGGAAGGAGGGATATAGCACAGATACGCAGTATTTT.

CDR3 loop: CASSFWGVGTEAFF. The DNA for the CDR3 is TGTGCCAGCAGTTTTTGGGGAGTAGGGACTGAAGCTTTCTTT. The genes are TRBV27 and TRBJ1-1, with D hard to call. CDR1 is MNHEY, CDR2 SMNVEV, per germline (reference sequence). The CDR3 runs 14 residues. V was shortened by 3 bases and J by 5 bases, with 13 bases between the two germline ends.

The V gene is TRBV5-1, the J gene TRBJ2-7, with 11 bases that match TRBD1. The CDR3 is 14 amino acids. V shed 7 bases and J 2 bases; nucleotides not matched to a gene: 5. CDR1 is SGHRS, CDR2 YFSETQ, per germline. CDR3 sequence reads: CASGPGQGAYEQYF. In DNA form, the CDR3 reads TGCGCCAGCGGCCCGGGACAGGGGGCCTACGAGCAGTACTTC.

The genes are TRBV27 and TRBJ2-7, with 10 bases identical to TRBD2. V lost 4 bases, J lost 7 bases, and 10 bases stayed unmatched. Germline V gives CDR1 MNHEY, CDR2 SMNVEV (reference sequence). The CDR3 loop spans 15 amino acids. Here the CDR3 reads CASSWGASGSGEQYF. The CDR3 DNA reads as TGTGCCAGCAGTTGGGGGGCTAGCGGGAGTGGAGAGCAGTACTTC.